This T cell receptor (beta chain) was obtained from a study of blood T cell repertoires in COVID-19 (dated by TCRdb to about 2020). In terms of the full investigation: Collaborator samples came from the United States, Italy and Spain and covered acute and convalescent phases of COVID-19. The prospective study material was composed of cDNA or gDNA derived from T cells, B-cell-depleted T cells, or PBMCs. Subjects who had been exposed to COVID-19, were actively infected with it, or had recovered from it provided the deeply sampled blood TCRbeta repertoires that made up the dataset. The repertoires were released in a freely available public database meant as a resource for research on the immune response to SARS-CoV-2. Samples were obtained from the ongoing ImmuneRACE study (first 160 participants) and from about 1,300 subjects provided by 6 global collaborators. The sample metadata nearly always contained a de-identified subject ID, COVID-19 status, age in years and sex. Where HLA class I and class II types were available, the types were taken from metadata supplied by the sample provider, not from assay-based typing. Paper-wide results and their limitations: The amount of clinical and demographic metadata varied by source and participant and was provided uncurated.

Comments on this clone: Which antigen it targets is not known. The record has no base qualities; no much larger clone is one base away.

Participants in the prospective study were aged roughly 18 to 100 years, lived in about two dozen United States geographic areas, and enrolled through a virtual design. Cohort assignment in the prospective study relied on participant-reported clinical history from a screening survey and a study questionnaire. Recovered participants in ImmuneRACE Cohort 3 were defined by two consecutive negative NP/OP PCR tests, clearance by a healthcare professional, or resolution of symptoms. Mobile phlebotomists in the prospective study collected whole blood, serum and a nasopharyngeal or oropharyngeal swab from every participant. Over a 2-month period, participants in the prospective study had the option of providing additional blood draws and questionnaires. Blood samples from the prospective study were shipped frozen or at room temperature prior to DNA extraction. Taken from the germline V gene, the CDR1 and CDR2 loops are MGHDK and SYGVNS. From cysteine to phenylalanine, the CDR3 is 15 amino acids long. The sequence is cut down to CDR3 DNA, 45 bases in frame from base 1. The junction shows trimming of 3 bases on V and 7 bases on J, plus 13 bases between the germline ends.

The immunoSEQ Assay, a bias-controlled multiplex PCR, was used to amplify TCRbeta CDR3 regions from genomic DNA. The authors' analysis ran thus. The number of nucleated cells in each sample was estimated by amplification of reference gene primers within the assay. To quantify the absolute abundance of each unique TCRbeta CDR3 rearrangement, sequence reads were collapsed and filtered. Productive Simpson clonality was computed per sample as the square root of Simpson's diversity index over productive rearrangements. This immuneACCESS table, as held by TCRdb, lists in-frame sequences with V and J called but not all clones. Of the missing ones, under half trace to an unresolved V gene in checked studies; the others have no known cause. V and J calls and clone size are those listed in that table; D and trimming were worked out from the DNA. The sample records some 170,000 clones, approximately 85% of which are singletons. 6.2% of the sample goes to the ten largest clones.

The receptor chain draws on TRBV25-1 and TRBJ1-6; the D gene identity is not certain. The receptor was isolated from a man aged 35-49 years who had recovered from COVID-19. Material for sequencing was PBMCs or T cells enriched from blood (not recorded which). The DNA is TGTGCCAGCAGTGAGTCTGCAACGGGGAATTCACCCCTCCACTTT. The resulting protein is CASSESATGNSPLHF.